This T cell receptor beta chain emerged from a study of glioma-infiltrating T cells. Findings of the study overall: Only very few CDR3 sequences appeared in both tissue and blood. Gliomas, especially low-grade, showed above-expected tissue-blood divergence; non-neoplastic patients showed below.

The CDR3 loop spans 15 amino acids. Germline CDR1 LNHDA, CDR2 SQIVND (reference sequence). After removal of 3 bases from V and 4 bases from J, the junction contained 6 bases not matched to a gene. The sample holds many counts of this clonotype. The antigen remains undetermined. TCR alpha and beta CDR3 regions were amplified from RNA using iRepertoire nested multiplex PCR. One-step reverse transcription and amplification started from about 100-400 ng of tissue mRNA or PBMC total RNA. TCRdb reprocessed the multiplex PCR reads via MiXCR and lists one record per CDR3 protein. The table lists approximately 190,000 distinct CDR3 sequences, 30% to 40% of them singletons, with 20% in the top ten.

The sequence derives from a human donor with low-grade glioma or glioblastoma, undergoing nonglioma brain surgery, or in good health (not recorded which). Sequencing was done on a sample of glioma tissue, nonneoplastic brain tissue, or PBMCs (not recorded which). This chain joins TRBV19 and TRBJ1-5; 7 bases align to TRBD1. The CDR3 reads CASSITGQINQPQHF. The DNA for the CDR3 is TGTGCCAGTAGTATCACGGGACAGATTAATCAGCCCCAGCATTTT.